Below, 3 T cell receptor beta chains from the same sample are listed, as sequenced in a study of early T cells in non-severe SARS-CoV-2 infection. TCRdb re-analysed the 5' RACE reads in MiXCR, keeping a single row per CDR3 protein. The sample carries around 82,000 distinct CDR3 sequences, around 12% recorded once. Sequencing was done on a sample of whole blood. Receptors originate from an adult who was a healthcare worker with PCR-confirmed SARS-CoV-2 infection or an uninfected control (not recorded which).

Comments on this clonotype: With a much larger clone just one base away, this may be a read error. V is TRBV7-2 and J is TRBJ2-7; D unclear. Germline V gene sequence: CDR1 SGHTA, CDR2 FQGNSA. V was clipped by 5 bases and J by 3 bases, with 5 bases between them. This CDR3 spans 11 amino acids. This chain's CDR3 is CASSAHYEQYF. CDR3 nucleotide sequence: TGTGCCAGCAGCGCCCACTACGAGCAGTACTTC.

The rearrangement joins TRBV9 to TRBJ2-4; 9 positions match TRBD2. The germline V gene encodes CDR1 SGDLS and CDR2 YYNGEE. The length of the CDR3 is 16 residues. The V segment lost 4 bases and the J segment 0 bases; nucleotides outside the gene matches: 5. CDR3 nucleotides: TGTGCCAGCAGCCCTGGACTAGCGCTAGCCAAAAACATTCAGTACTTC. Its protein product is CASSPGLALAKNIQYF.

The V gene is TRBV28, the J gene TRBJ2-5, with D tentatively TRBD2 (6 bases). Germline V lookup: CDR1 MDHEN, CDR2 SYDVKM. CDR3 length: 13 amino acids. Trimming shortened V by 7 bases and J by 5 bases, and 14 bases separated the two germline ends. DNA of the CDR3: TGTGCCAGCACCCGCGGGGCTCGGGAGACCCAGTACTTC. This sequence encodes CASTRGARETQYF.